Shown below are 24 T cell receptor beta chains from a single sample sequenced in a study of monozygotic twins with inflammatory bowel disease. Using the 5' RACE reads, TCRdb records one entry per CDR3 protein without DNA. This sample's clone table lists about 200,000 distinct CDR3 sequences. Sample: blood. The receptors here all came from a human donor with ulcerative colitis or Crohn's disease, or a healthy co-twin of an affected twin (not recorded which).

This chain's CDR3 is CASRPQMNTEAFF. The chain couples TRBV12-3 or TRBV12-4 to TRBJ1-1. The CDR3 covers 13 residues.

This chain uses TRBV18 with TRBJ1-1. Germline-derived CDR1 and CDR2 are KGHSH and LQKENI. The length of the CDR3 is 14 residues. The CDR3 sequence: CASSPLGTNTEAFF.

This rearrangement joins TRBV5-1 to TRBJ1-6; the D call from TCRdb, TRBD1, cannot be confirmed without DNA. CDR3 length equals 14 residues. The germline V gene has CDR1 SGHRS and CDR2 YFSETQ. The CDR3 region is CASSRDNNNSPLHF.

The chain uses TRBV7-9 and TRBJ2-1; TCRdb's assignment of TRBD1 cannot be checked, as there is no DNA. Germline loops: CDR1 SEHNR, CDR2 FQNEAQ (reference sequence). This CDR3 spans 17 amino acids. This chain's CDR3 is CASSVGRGTETYNEQFF.

This rearrangement joins TRBV29-1 to TRBJ2-3; the D call from TCRdb, TRBD2, cannot be confirmed without DNA. This CDR3 spans 12 amino acids. Germline V gives CDR1 SQVTM, CDR2 ANQGSEA. The CDR3 sequence is CSDLRLGRAQYF.

CDR3 amino acids: CAIRQAQGRTDTQYF. V is TRBV10-3 and J is TRBJ2-3; TCRdb outputs TRBD1, but without DNA this stays unchecked. Germline V lookup: CDR1 ENHRY, CDR2 SYGVKD. The CDR3 consists of 15 residues.

The chain recombines TRBV5-1 with TRBJ2-2; TCRdb picks TRBD1, but there is no DNA to check that call. The CDR3 spans 17 residues. CDR1 and CDR2 (germline): SGHRS, YFSETQ. Here the CDR3 reads CASSLVSPGRTTGELFF.

The V call is TRBV7-2, the J call TRBJ2-1. Germline V gene data show CDR1 as SGHTA and CDR2 as FQGNSA. The CDR3 runs 12 residues. CDR3 amino acids: CASSYGNNEQFF. Together with reference TRBV7-2 and TRBJ2-1, the CDR3 gives the full variable domain: GAGVSQSPSNKVTEKGKDVELRCDPISGHTALYWYRQSLGQGLEFLIYFQGNSAPDKSGLPSDRFSAERTGGSVSTLTIQRTQQEDSAVYLCASSYGNNEQFFGPGTRLTVL.

The rearrangement uses TRBV5-4 and TRBJ1-1. This CDR3 is built from 15 residues. Germline V lookup: CDR1 SGHNT, CDR2 YYREEE (reference sequence). This CDR3 is CASSLVRGDWTEAFF.

The chain employs TRBV7-9 and TRBJ2-5. This CDR3 has 14 amino acids. Germline V gene lookup returns CDR1 SEHNR and CDR2 FQNEAQ (reference sequence). The CDR3 reads CASSLGAEEETQYF. The full variable domain, rest sourced from reference TRBV7-9 and TRBJ2-5, is DTGVSQNPRHKITKRGQNVTFRCDPISEHNRLYWYRQTLGQGPEFLTYFQNEAQLEKSRLLSDRFSAERPKGSFSTLEIQRTEQGDSAMYLCASSLGAEEETQYFGPGTRLLVL.

V and J are TRBV11-2 and TRBJ1-1. The CDR3 runs 13 residues. CDR1 and CDR2 from the germline V gene are SGHAT and FQNNGV. The CDR3 loop is CASSPTLWVAAFF.

The V call is TRBV10-2, the J call TRBJ1-1; the D gene TCRdb calls, TRBD1, cannot be checked with no DNA. The V gene's germline CDR1 is WSHSY and CDR2 SAAADI. This CDR3 is 13 amino acids long. The chain's CDR3 is CASSRPQQVQAFF.

The chain employs TRBV11-2 and TRBJ1-2; TCRdb selects TRBD1, and the lack of DNA leaves this call unchecked. From germline, CDR1 is SGHAT and CDR2 FQNNGV. This CDR3 comprises 16 residues. The CDR3: CASSLAGTGAFAGYTF.

V usage is TRBV5-1 and J usage is TRBJ1-1; TCRdb reports TRBD1, a call that lacks DNA to check it against. This CDR3 has 15 residues. CDR1 and CDR2 from the germline V gene are SGHRS and YFSETQ. The CDR3 reads CASSLVREHDTEAFF.

This sequence joins TRBV12-3 or TRBV12-4 and TRBJ1-2; the D gene TCRdb calls, TRBD1, cannot be checked with no DNA. This CDR3 spans 15 amino acids. The CDR3 here is CASSNSRGLNYGYTF.

The chain joins TRBV7-9 to TRBJ2-2; TCRdb indicates TRBD2, and absent DNA this call remains unverified. Germline CDR1 reads SEHNR; CDR2 reads FQNEAQ (reference sequence). This CDR3 contains 21 residues. The CDR3: CASSSPMVGLAGAPNTGELFF.

The rearrangement links TRBV7-2 to TRBJ2-2. Per the germline V gene, CDR1 is SGHTA and CDR2 is FQGNSA. This CDR3 has 12 residues. The CDR3 here is CASSLAGGELFF.

The chain employs TRBV10-3 and TRBJ2-7; TCRdb proposes TRBD2, but this gene call is untestable without DNA. The CDR3 runs to 15 residues. Germline lookup yields CDR1 ENHRY and CDR2 SYGVKD. The chain's CDR3 is CAIGSAGGPLYEQYF.

The rearrangement links TRBV6-4 to TRBJ1-1. CDR1 MRHNA and CDR2 SNTAGT come from the germline V gene. This CDR3 spans 13 amino acids. CDR3 sequence reads: CASAASPGSEAFF.

This chain uses TRBV25-1 with TRBJ1-1; TCRdb's D call, TRBD1, is unchecked because there is no DNA. This CDR3 has 15 amino acids. The germline V gene has CDR1 MGHDK and CDR2 SYGVNS. CDR3 in amino acids: CASSEDRGINTEAFF. Complete variable domain (other parts from reference TRBV25-1 and TRBJ1-1): EADIYQTPRYLVIGTGKKITLECSQTMGHDKMYWYQQDPGMELHLIHYSYGVNSTEKGDLSSESTVSRIRTEHFPLTLESARPSHTSQYLCASSEDRGINTEAFFGQGTRLTVV.

This chain connects TRBV19 to TRBJ1-1. The CDR3 loop spans 14 amino acids. Per germline, CDR1 LNHDA and CDR2 SQIVND (reference sequence). The CDR3 sequence: CASSKTAWDTEAFF. The entire variable domain, with the rest obtained from reference TRBV19 and TRBJ1-1, is as follows: DGGITQSPKYLFRKEGQNVTLSCEQNLNHDAMYWYRQDPGQGLRLIYYSQIVNDFQKGDIAEGYSVSREKKESFPLTVTSAQKNPTAFYLCASSKTAWDTEAFFGQGTRLTVV.

The chain recombines TRBV30 with TRBJ2-1. CDR3 length equals 15 residues. The germline V gene encodes CDR1 GTSNPN and CDR2 SVGIG (reference sequence). The CDR3 reads CAWSVGRSSYNEQFF.

The chain recombines TRBV6-2 or TRBV6-3 with TRBJ2-3; TCRdb indicates TRBD2, and absent DNA this call remains unverified. CDR1 MNHEY and CDR2 SVGEGT come from the germline V gene. This CDR3 has 16 amino acids. The CDR3: CASSYSEREDVDTQYF.

V gene TRBV5-6 combines with J gene TRBJ2-7; TCRdb reports TRBD2, a call that lacks DNA to check it against. CDR1 is SGHDT and CDR2 is YYEEEE in the germline V gene. CDR3 length equals 14 residues. CDR3 amino acids: CASSLSGRRLEQYF.